This TCR beta chain was captured by sequencing in a study of blood T cell repertoires in COVID-19. As handled by the study authors: Reference gene primers were amplified, and this amplification served to estimate nucleated cell counts. Generated by immunoSEQ multiplex PCR, the TCRdb table keeps only in-frame clones and is missing some. That table gives V, J and clone size, and the DNA gave D and trimming. The sample lists roughly 220,000 clones; 86% were seen once. The Seattle patients, enrolled during active infection, were followed longitudinally. This CDR3 spans 16 amino acids. V dropped 4 bases and J dropped 0; count of bases not matched to a gene: 8. Germline values: CDR1 SGHRS, CDR2 YFSETQ.

The chain couples TRBV5-1 to TRBJ2-7; TRBD1 aligns across 9 bases. This clonotype was sampled from a woman aged 45-65 years with COVID-19, enrolled during active disease. Sequencing used peripheral blood. Written as DNA, the CDR3 is TGCGCCAGCAGCCTCGAGACAGGGGGGTCCTCCTACGAGCAGTACTTC. Protein: CASSLETGGSSYEQYF.